The 25 T cell receptor beta chains below were found in one sample sequenced in a study of vaccination and CD4 T cells after COVID-19. The treatment was: approximately 9-day PBMC culture with coronavirus spike peptide pools or control peptides (ViraFEST assay). An Oncomine TCR Beta short-read assay was used to sequence the DNA from cultured CD4+ T cells. TCRdb itself ran the PCR reads through MiXCR, one entry per CDR3 protein. This repertoire shows about 11,000 distinct CDR3 sequences, roughly 45% found once; its top ten account for approximately 7.7%. Antigen specificity for these receptors is unknown. Specimen: CD4+ T cells from blood, cultured in vitro. The receptors shown here come from a human donor who had recovered from COVID-19.

This clonotype has more than one count but fewer than ten. The rearrangement joins TRBV10-1 to TRBJ2-1; maybe TRBD1 (5 bases). The CDR3 is made up of 14 amino acids. The V gene lost 2 bases and the J gene lost 4 bases, with 9 bases spanning the gap. Germline V gene lookup returns CDR1 WNHNN and CDR2 SYGVQD (reference sequence). CDR3 sequence: CASSEGAAYNEQFF. CDR3 sequence (DNA): TGCGCCAGCAGTGAGGGGGCAGCGTACAATGAGCAGTTCTTC.

In DNA form, the CDR3 reads TGTGCCAGTAACAGGGGGCTAGGAGAGACCCAGTACTTC. Protein: CASNRGLGETQYF. The gene calls are TRBV19 and TRBJ2-5; 9 nucleotides agree with TRBD1. The V gene end was trimmed by 7 bases and the J gene end by 4 bases; junction bases not matched to a gene: 4. Germline V CDR1 and CDR2: LNHDA, SQIVND (reference sequence). CDR3 length: 13 residues.

This sequence joins TRBV7-2 and TRBJ2-6, with 8 bases aligning to TRBD1. There are 15 residues in the CDR3. Germline V gene sequence: CDR1 SGHTA, CDR2 FQGNSA. V shed 4 bases and J 1 base; nucleotides not matched to a gene: 0. In DNA form, the CDR3 reads TGTGCCAGCAGCTGGACAGGGTCTGGGGCCAACGTCCTGACTTTC. This gives the protein CASSWTGSGANVLTF.

This clonotype was seen once. The V gene is TRBV19, the J gene TRBJ2-5, with no clear D. The CDR3 totals 15 residues. Germline lookup yields CDR1 LNHDA and CDR2 SQIVND (reference sequence). Trimming shortened V by 3 bases and J by 2 bases, and 13 bases separated the two germline ends. CDR3 protein: CASSITSRIQETQYF. CDR3 nucleotides: TGTGCCAGTAGTATTACGTCCAGAATACAAGAGACCCAGTACTTC.

This clonotype turned up a few times. V and J are TRBV4-2 and TRBJ1-1; TRBD1 is a possible D gene (5 bases). CDR3 length equals 14 residues. CDR1 and CDR2 from the germline V gene are LGHNA and YNFKEQ. Trimming took off 0 bases at V and 1 base at J, with 6 bases between the two ends. This CDR3 reads CASSQDQGNTEAFF. For the CDR3, the DNA is TGTGCCAGCAGCCAAGATCAGGGGAACACTGAAGCTTTCTTT.

J is TRBJ2-5 and V is TRBV2; D may be TRBD2 (5 bases). The CDR3 spans 12 residues. Germline values: CDR1 SNHLY, CDR2 FYNNEI. V was cut by 7 bases and J by 7 bases, with 13 bases left in between. The CDR3 DNA reads as TGTGCCAGCACCTCACTAGACGGGACCCAGTACTTC. Amino acid sequence: CASTSLDGTQYF.

This clonotype turned up a few times. This chain joins TRBV24-1 and TRBJ2-7; 7 bases align to TRBD1. CDR1 KGHDR and CDR2 SFDVKD come from the germline V gene. The CDR3 runs to 15 residues. J was trimmed by 2 bases and V by 4 bases; bases with no gene match: 7. The CDR3 reads CATSDPRDRTYEQYF. In DNA form, the CDR3 reads TGTGCCACCAGTGACCCCCGGGACAGAACCTACGAGCAGTACTTC.

V is TRBV28 and J is TRBJ1-2; D call uncertain. The CDR3 length is 13 residues. The germline V gene has CDR1 MDHEN and CDR2 SYDVKM. V gave up 2 bases and J gave up 3 bases, with 7 bases separating them. The CDR3 spells CASSLSYDYGYTF. The CDR3 bases are TGTGCCAGCAGTTTAAGCTATGACTATGGCTACACCTTC.

By its share, this clonotype is large. The chain has TRBV27 and TRBJ2-2; 8 nucleotides agree with TRBD2. The length of the CDR3 is 17 residues. From germline, CDR1 is MNHEY and CDR2 SMNVEV (reference sequence). With V trimmed by 2 bases and J by 7 bases, 12 bases remained unmatched. CDR3 coding DNA: TGTGCCAGCAGTTTAGCGGGGGGCCCCGTAAACGGCGGGGAGCTGTTTTTT. It codes for CASSLAGGPVNGGELFF.

This chain joins TRBV5-4 and TRBJ2-3; 15 positions agree with TRBD2. CDR1 is SGHNT and CDR2 is YYREEE in the germline V gene (reference sequence). Unmatched junction bases numbered 4, after V lost 4 bases and J lost 4 bases. CDR3 length equals 16 residues. This chain's CDR3 is CASSPGTSGGSDTQYF. The CDR3 nucleotides read TGTGCCAGCAGCCCGGGGACTAGCGGGGGGTCAGATACGCAGTATTTT.

The chain recombines TRBV6-1 with TRBJ1-1, with 7 nucleotides matching TRBD1. V lost 7 bases to trimming and J lost 0 bases; unmatched junction nucleotides: 2. Germline V gene data show CDR1 as MNHNS and CDR2 as SASEGT. There are 13 residues in the CDR3. This CDR3 is CASNRGMNTEAFF. The CDR3 nucleotides are TGTGCCAGCAACAGGGGAATGAACACTGAAGCTTTCTTT.

The gene calls are TRBV5-3 and TRBJ2-1; D remains ambiguous. TRBV5-3 is recorded as an ORF, its role being uncertain. The germline V and J ends were trimmed by 2 bases and 12 bases, with 12 bases remaining between them. The CDR3 has 12 amino acids. Here the CDR3 DNA reads TGTGCCAGAAGCTTTCCCACGAAGATGCAGTTCTTC. This encodes CARSFPTKMQFF.

This clonotype occurred a few times. The chain combines TRBV30 with TRBJ1-1; 7 bases line up with TRBD1. With V trimmed by 0 bases and J by 0 bases, 4 bases remained unmatched. Germline V gene sequence: CDR1 GTSNPN, CDR2 SVGIG (reference sequence). The CDR3 is 15 residues long. CDR3 in DNA: TGTGCCTGGAGTGTTACAGGGGTCTTGAACACTGAAGCTTTCTTT. Protein product: CAWSVTGVLNTEAFF.

This clonotype was counted between two and nine times. The CDR3 loop reads CASRLDQSSYEQYF. Here the CDR3 DNA reads TGTGCCAGCCGATTGGATCAAAGCTCCTACGAGCAGTACTTC. The chain employs TRBV6-1 and TRBJ2-7; D not certain. Trimming took 8 bases from V and 0 from J, leaving 14 bases between them. The CDR3 has 14 residues. Looked up from germline, CDR1 is MNHNS and CDR2 is SASEGT.

V gene TRBV19 combines with J gene TRBJ1-1, with D maybe TRBD1 (5 bases). In germline, CDR1 is LNHDA, CDR2 SQIVND (reference sequence). Trimming stripped 0 bases from V and 0 bases from J, with 11 bases between. The CDR3 extends over 16 amino acids. CDR3 region: CASSIDGGRVNTEAFF. The CDR3 DNA follows: TGTGCCAGTAGTATAGACGGGGGACGGGTGAACACTGAAGCTTTCTTT. Filled out from reference TRBV19 and TRBJ1-1, the complete variable domain reads DGGITQSPKYLFRKEGQNVTLSCEQNLNHDAMYWYRQDPGQGLRLIYYSQIVNDFQKGDIAEGYSVSREKKESFPLTVTSAQKNPTAFYLCASSIDGGRVNTEAFFGQGTRLTVV.

The sample holds a few counts of this clonotype. The genes are TRBV15 and TRBJ2-7; D possibly corresponds to TRBD1 (5 bases). The CDR3 is made up of 17 amino acids. Trimming removed 5 bases from V and 0 bases from J, with 20 bases in between. Germline CDR1 reads LNHNV; CDR2 reads YYDKDF (reference sequence). The DNA of the CDR3 is TGTGCCACCAGCGCACCAAAGCTCCTAGGGGTCTCCTACGAGCAGTACTTC. Protein: CATSAPKLLGVSYEQYF.

This clonotype has a handful of counts. The chain employs TRBV27 and TRBJ2-7; 10 bases agree with TRBD1. The CDR3 has 16 residues. CDR1 is MNHEY and CDR2 is SMNVEV in the germline V gene (reference sequence). The V gene end was trimmed by 5 bases and the J gene end by 4 bases; junction bases not matched to a gene: 11. In DNA, the CDR3 is TGTGCCAGCAGTCGCCCCCGTAGGACAGGGGGGTACGAGCAGTACTTC. Its translation: CASSRPRRTGGYEQYF.

In its sample, this clonotype was seen a few times. V is TRBV6-1 and J is TRBJ1-1, with a weak D call TRBD1 (6 bases). V lost 8 bases, J lost 5 bases, and 12 bases lay in between. The germline V gene encodes CDR1 MNHNS and CDR2 SASEGT. This CDR3 comprises 12 residues. CDR3 sequence: CASGARGTEAFF. CDR3 sequence (DNA): TGTGCCAGCGGAGCTAGGGGGACTGAAGCTTTCTTT.

CDR3 loop: CASSENRQETQYF. The DNA for the CDR3 is TGTGCCAGCAGTGAAAACAGACAAGAGACCCAGTACTTC. The chain employs TRBV2 and TRBJ2-5; D not certain. The CDR3 is 13 amino acids. From germline, CDR1 is SNHLY and CDR2 FYNNEI. Trimming cost V 2 bases and J 2 bases, with 6 bases left between them. The whole variable domain, remainder taken from reference TRBV2 and TRBJ2-5, is EPEVTQTPSHQVTQMGQEVILRCVPISNHLYFYWYRQILGQKVEFLVSFYNNEISEKSEIFDDQFSVERPDGSNFTLKIRSTKLEDSAMYFCASSENRQETQYFGPGTRLLVL.

The V and J genes are TRBV5-4 and TRBJ2-7; 9 bases map to TRBD2. Germline lookup yields CDR1 SGHNT and CDR2 YYREEE (reference sequence). This CDR3 comprises 15 residues. J gave up 5 bases and V 0 bases, and 6 bases lay outside the gene matches. The CDR3 DNA is TGTGCCAGCAGCTTGGCGCGGGGGGGCCACGACGAGCAGTACTTC. Protein product: CASSLARGGHDEQYF.

The V gene is TRBV6-2 or TRBV6-3, the J gene TRBJ2-5; 7 bases are a match to TRBD2. Germline CDR1 and CDR2: MNHEY and SVGEGT. The CDR3 sequence is 15 residues long. V lost 1 base to trimming and J lost 0 bases; unmatched junction nucleotides: 2. The CDR3, as DNA: TGTGCCAGCAGTTACTGGGGGGGATACCAAGAGACCCAGTACTTC. Its translation is CASSYWGGYQETQYF.

The chain combines TRBV18 with TRBJ2-1; no firm D call. The V end was cut by 4 bases, the J end by 4 bases, with 8 bases between. This CDR3 is built from 13 residues. Germline V gene sequence: CDR1 KGHSH, CDR2 LQKENI. CDR3 protein: CASSLHPYNEQFF. CDR3 in DNA: TGTGCCAGCTCACTACACCCGTACAATGAGCAGTTCTTC.

The chain has TRBV15 and TRBJ2-5; 11 bases are shared with TRBD2. CDR3 length equals 16 residues. CDR1 and CDR2 from the germline V gene are LNHNV and YYDKDF (reference sequence). Trimming cost V 1 base and J 2 bases; bases outside gene matches: 3. In DNA form, the CDR3 reads TGTGCCACCAGCAGAGCTAGACTAGCGGGGCAAGAGACCCAGTACTTC. It encodes CATSRARLAGQETQYF.

There are a few counts of this clonotype. CDR3 nucleotides: TGTGCCAGCAGTGAAAGTAGGGCCGGTACACCCCTCCACTTT. Its protein is CASSESRAGTPLHF. This chain uses TRBV2 with TRBJ1-6, with unresolved D. The CDR3 consists of 14 residues. V lost 2 bases and J lost 11, with 13 bases in between. Germline CDR1 SNHLY, CDR2 FYNNEI.

The rearrangement links TRBV12-3 or TRBV12-4 to TRBJ1-1; 7 bases match TRBD1. The CDR3 spans 14 residues. Germline trimming cut 6 bases from V and 0 bases from J; bases unmatched to any gene: 4. In nucleotides, the CDR3 is TGTGCCAGCAGGTCCAGGGGGATGAACACTGAAGCTTTCTTT. Its translation is CASRSRGMNTEAFF.